Below are 5 T cell receptor beta chains sequenced from a single sample in a study of T-cell reconstitution after alpha-beta-depleted transplantation in children. Library preparation (for TCRbeta) was performed with unique molecular identifiers. TCRdb recomputed calls from the PCR reads with MiXCR, one row per CDR3 protein. The sample records 85,000 to 120,000 distinct CDR3 sequences, 6% to 9% being singletons. The material was PBMCs, obtained before TCRalphabeta/CD19-depleted stem cell transplant. Every receptor here comes from a boy between 2 and 10 years old with acute lymphoblastic leukemia, due to receive a stem cell transplant.

The sample holds a few counts of this clonotype. The rearrangement links TRBV10-3 to TRBJ1-2, with D perhaps TRBD1 (5 bases). CDR3 length: 15 amino acids. Trimming left V 0 bases short and J 4 bases short, with 12 bases between. The V gene's germline CDR1 is ENHRY and CDR2 SYGVKD. The CDR3 DNA reads TGTGCCATCAGTGAGTCCGGCAGGGATGGCTATGGCTACACCTTC. This gives the protein CAISESGRDGYGYTF.

The J gene is TRBJ1-3, the V gene TRBV2; D gene uncertain. Trimming took off 8 bases at V and 0 bases at J, with 14 bases between the two ends. This CDR3 has 15 amino acids. Germline V CDR1 and CDR2: SNHLY, FYNNEI. The CDR3 loop is CASLADSLSGNTIYF. For the CDR3, the DNA is TGTGCCAGCTTGGCCGACTCACTCTCTGGAAACACCATATATTTT.

This clonotype was seen ten or more times. The V call is TRBV27, the J call TRBJ2-4; a weak D match, TRBD2 (5 bases). The V gene lost 5 bases and the J gene lost 0 bases, with 14 bases spanning the gap. The germline V gene has CDR1 MNHEY and CDR2 SMNVEV (reference sequence). The CDR3 length is 16 residues. This CDR3 is CASSPPPGIAKNIQYF. As DNA, the CDR3 is TGTGCCAGCAGTCCGCCCCCGGGGATAGCCAAAAACATTCAGTACTTC.

The chain joins TRBV4-2 to TRBJ2-7, with D possibly TRBD2 on 5 matching bases. V lost 4 bases, J lost 3 bases, and 16 bases lay in between. The CDR3 is 15 amino acids. The germline V gene encodes CDR1 LGHNA and CDR2 YNFKEQ. CDR3 residues: CASSPGHLGVYEQYF. The CDR3 bases are TGTGCCAGCAGCCCCGGGCACCTCGGGGTCTACGAGCAGTACTTC.

This clonotype was seen only a few times. The V gene is TRBV12-5, the J gene TRBJ1-3; maybe TRBD1 (6 bases). Germline lookup yields CDR1 LGHNT and CDR2 FRNRAP. This CDR3 spans 14 amino acids. Trimming removed 7 bases at V and 1 base at J, with 11 bases between. As DNA, the CDR3 is TGTGCTAGTGACCACAGGGATTCTGGAAACACCATATATTTT. As protein: CASDHRDSGNTIYF.